The 8 T cell receptor beta chains given below trace back to one sample, sequenced in a study of T cell repertoires in cytomegalovirus infection (dated by TCRdb to the late 2010s). The run used an Illumina HiSeq 1500. TCRdb took the public reads, trimmed them with fastp at Q25, ran MiXCR for clone calling and kept in-frame beta chains. Entries that share a CDR3 protein sequence are merged under the most common genes and DNA. Within this sample are about 490,000 distinct CDR3 sequences, with roughly 29% of them counted one time only. The top ten clonotypes cover roughly an eighth of the sample. What was sequenced was PBMCs. The receptors originated from a human donor in good health (CMV status not recorded). Some clones in this sample may be carry-over from other donors' samples.

J is TRBJ2-2 and V is TRBV7-2; TRBD2 is a possible D gene (6 bases). CDR1 is SGHTA, CDR2 FQGNSA, per germline. CDR3 length equals 15 residues. With 7 bases removed from V and 7 bases from J, the gap between germline ends came to 19 bases. DNA for the CDR3: TGTGCCAGCACCCCATCTAGCGCGATCCGCGGGGAGCTGTTTTTT. Amino acid sequence: CASTPSSAIRGELFF.

Comments on this clonotype: The junction and the germline gene differ at one end; a read error may be behind it. This rearrangement joins TRBV5-3 to TRBJ2-7, with 7 bases matching TRBD1. TRBV5-3 belongs to the ORF category, with a function that is uncertain. The CDR3 is 15 residues long. CDR3 DNA sequence: TGTGCCAGCAGCTACCGGGACAGAGGGATTGACGAGCAGTACTTC. Protein: CASSYRDRGIDEQYF.

In this sample, this clonotype turned up many times. The chain couples TRBV7-2 to TRBJ2-1; D possibly corresponds to TRBD2 (6 bases). Per germline, CDR1 SGHTA and CDR2 FQGNSA. The ends were cut back, 0 bases at V and 6 bases at J, with 6 bases in the middle. The CDR3 spans 13 residues. CDR3 nucleotides: TGTGCCAGCAGCTTAGCCGGGGGCAATGAGCAGTTCTTC. Encoded protein: CASSLAGGNEQFF.

A few counts support this clonotype. V and J are TRBV20-1 and TRBJ2-4; a weak D match, TRBD1 (5 bases). The germline CDR1 and CDR2 sequences are DFQATT and SNEGSKA (reference sequence). The CDR3 has 17 residues. Deletions cut 3 bases from V and 3 bases from J, with 21 bases between. The CDR3 DNA reads TGCAGTGCTAGGGGGCTTAACGACCCCCTAGGCAAAAACATTCAGTACTTC. It encodes CSARGLNDPLGKNIQYF.

This clonotype was seen a few times. The rearrangement joins TRBV6-2 or TRBV6-3 to TRBJ2-2; D is possibly TRBD1 or TRBD2 (5 bases each). The CDR3 contains 15 residues. Germline V gives CDR1 MNHEY, CDR2 SVGEGT. V shed 6 bases and J shed 8 bases, with 19 bases lying between them. CDR3 sequence reads: CASRLGTYQDGELFF. The CDR3 region has the DNA TGTGCCAGCAGACTTGGGACCTACCAAGATGGGGAGCTGTTTTTT.

Of note for this clonotype: Mismatch with germline at one junction end may stem from a read error. The rearrangement joins TRBV7-2 to TRBJ2-3; D unresolved. Germline loops: CDR1 SGHTA, CDR2 FQGNSA. This CDR3 spans 15 amino acids. The CDR3 here is CVSKHLEDLTDTQYF. CDR3 nucleotides: TGTGTCAGCAAGCACCTTGAGGACCTCACAGATACGCAGTATTTT.

The rearrangement links TRBV10-2 to TRBJ2-7; D tentatively reads TRBD1 or TRBD2 (6 bases each). CDR3 length: 12 amino acids. Germline assignment: CDR1 WSHSY and CDR2 SAAADI. Trimming shortened V by 8 bases and J by 3 bases, and 11 bases separated the two germline ends. CDR3: CASREGGYEQYV. In nucleotides, the CDR3 is TGCGCCAGCCGAGAGGGGGGCTACGAGCAGTACGTC.

This clonotype was counted between two and nine times. The CDR3 DNA reads TGTGCCAGCAGAGCGGACAGGGTTGGAAATCAGCCCCAGCATTTT. Amino acids: CASRADRVGNQPQHF. This chain links TRBV28 with TRBJ1-5; TRBD1 agrees at 8 bases. From germline, CDR1 is MDHEN and CDR2 SYDVKM. The CDR3 runs 15 residues. V shed 6 bases, J shed 4 bases, and the junction held 8 bases outside the gene matches. The full variable domain, its missing parts supplied by reference TRBV28 and TRBJ1-5, is DVKVTQSSRYLVKRTGEKVFLECVQDMDHENMFWYRQDPGLGLRLIYFSYDVKMKEKGDIPEGYSVSREKKERFSLILESASTNQTSMYLCASRADRVGNQPQHFGDGTRLSIL.